One sample yielded the 22 T cell receptor beta chains listed below, sequenced in a study of follicular helper T cells after annual influenza vaccination. The time point here: 2014-2015 season, pre-vaccination. This table comes from immunoSEQ multiplex PCR, and its TCRdb copy is limited to in-frame clones, with some not included. The sample includes approximately 12,000 clones, 78% of them seen just once. The sample consisted of CXCR5- memory CD4+ T cells sorted from blood, taken on the day of influenza vaccination. Receptors originate from an adult who received the influenza vaccine.

The chain has TRBV10-2 and TRBJ2-5; TRBD2 matches 14 bases. The trim removed 5 bases at V and 4 bases at J, leaving 9 bases unmatched. The germline CDR1 and CDR2 sequences are WSHSY and SAAADI. The CDR3 contains 17 residues. The CDR3: CASSLPTSGGARETQYF. Here the CDR3 DNA reads TGCGCCAGCAGTCTACCGACTAGCGGGGGGGCGCGAGAGACCCAGTACTTC.

This chain joins TRBV5-1 and TRBJ1-1; the D is unclear. CDR3 length equals 12 residues. Germline V gene sequence: CDR1 SGHRS, CDR2 YFSETQ. V was cut by 7 bases and J by 5 bases, with 12 bases left in between. CDR3 nucleotides: TGCGCCAGCTTTGGGGTGGGGACTGAAGCTTTCTTT. Encoded protein: CASFGVGTEAFF.

J is TRBJ2-2 and V is TRBV19, with D unclear. This CDR3 comprises 12 residues. Trimming stripped 1 base from V and 7 bases from J, with 4 bases between. Germline-derived CDR1 and CDR2 are LNHDA and SQIVND (reference sequence). The CDR3 DNA reads TGTGCCAGTAGTATAGTACTCGGGGAGCTGTTTTTT. It yields the protein CASSIVLGELFF.

The CDR3 DNA sequence: TGTGCCAGCAGCCTGACTCTAGAGGGTAGCACAGATACGCAGTATTTT. This sequence encodes CASSLTLEGSTDTQYF. The chain combines TRBV5-6 with TRBJ2-3, with a weak D call TRBD2 (5 bases). The CDR3 is made up of 16 amino acids. The germline V and J ends were trimmed by 4 bases and 0 bases, with 15 bases remaining between them. Germline V gene lookup returns CDR1 SGHDT and CDR2 YYEEEE.

V usage is TRBV6-1 and J usage is TRBJ2-3; D is ambiguous. This CDR3 is 13 amino acids long. The ends were cut back, 6 bases at V and 8 bases at J, with 15 bases in the middle. CDR1 and CDR2 from the germline V gene are MNHNS and SASEGT. CDR3 nucleotide sequence: TGTGCCAGCAGCCGCGGCCTAGGTGCTACGCAGTATTTT. It codes for CASSRGLGATQYF.

This clone was observed a single time. V and J are TRBV11-1 and TRBJ2-3, with a tentative D call TRBD2 (8 bases). V lost 5 bases, J lost 6 bases, and 21 bases lay in between. This CDR3 contains 16 residues. Germline lookup yields CDR1 SGHAT and CDR2 FQDESV (reference sequence). The CDR3 DNA sequence: TGTGCCAGCAGCCACGCCGGGACAGCGGGGGACGATACGCAGTATTTT. It yields the protein CASSHAGTAGDDTQYF.

Note on this clone: Different DNA sequences within this sample yield the same CDR3. This chain joins TRBV19 and TRBJ1-6, with D hard to call. The germline V gene encodes CDR1 LNHDA and CDR2 SQIVND (reference sequence). CDR3 size: 13 residues. V lost 4 bases to trimming and J lost 10 bases, with 11 bases between them. The CDR3 reads CASSTPSGSPLHF. The CDR3 bases are TGTGCCAGTAGTACCCCATCGGGGTCACCCCTCCACTTT.

This clone was seen a handful of times. This chain links TRBV6-5 with TRBJ1-5, with 8 bases lining up with TRBD1. Per the germline V gene, CDR1 is MNHEY and CDR2 is SVGAGI. The CDR3 runs to 13 residues. Trimming removed 6 bases from V and 5 bases from J; junction bases left unmatched: 3. The CDR3 loop is CASRQGEDQPQHF. CDR3 coding DNA: TGTGCCAGCAGACAGGGGGAGGATCAGCCCCAGCATTTT.

The DNA for the CDR3 is TGTGCCAGCAGCTTAAACATGGGAGAAGAGACCCAGTACTTC. Amino acids: CASSLNMGEETQYF. V and J are TRBV7-3 and TRBJ2-5; D might be TRBD2 (5 bases). Trimming left V 1 base short and J 3 bases short, with 9 bases between. Germline-derived CDR1 and CDR2 are SGHTA and FQGTGA. This CDR3 region has 14 residues.

V gene TRBV5-1 combines with J gene TRBJ2-5; 8 bases fit TRBD2. CDR1 is SGHRS and CDR2 is YFSETQ in the germline V gene. CDR3 length: 14 residues. Trimming removed 4 bases from V and 6 bases from J; junction bases left unmatched: 8. The CDR3 protein is CASSLGTSAQTQYF. CDR3 nucleotides: TGCGCCAGCAGCCTAGGGACTAGTGCGCAGACCCAGTACTTC.

J is TRBJ1-2 and V is TRBV7-2; D gene ambiguous. The CDR3 is made up of 13 amino acids. With 5 bases removed from V and 8 bases from J, the gap between germline ends came to 15 bases. Germline V gene lookup returns CDR1 SGHTA and CDR2 FQGNSA. CDR3 sequence (DNA): TGTGCCAGCAGCCCTAGACCTCTCGGGGGCTACACCTTC. The encoded protein is CASSPRPLGGYTF.

V usage is TRBV6-6 and J usage is TRBJ1-1, with 7 bases that match TRBD1. Germline-derived CDR1 and CDR2 are MNHNY and SVGAGI (reference sequence). With V trimmed by 6 bases and J by 1 base, 5 bases remained unmatched. CDR3 length: 14 residues. CDR3 in DNA: TGTGCCAGCAGCCCGGACAGGCGGAACACTGAAGCTTTCTTT. This gives the protein CASSPDRRNTEAFF.

The chain is built from TRBV11-3 and TRBJ1-3, with D uncertain. The CDR3 covers 15 residues. V was clipped by 2 bases and J by 0 bases, with 8 bases between them. In germline, CDR1 is SGHNT, CDR2 YENEEA. The CDR3 bases are TGTGCCAGCAGCTTAATGTCAGACTCTGGAAACACCATATATTTT. Protein product: CASSLMSDSGNTIYF.

This chain links TRBV27 with TRBJ2-2; TRBD2 is a possible D gene (6 bases). Germline CDR1 MNHEY, CDR2 SMNVEV (reference sequence). V dropped 0 bases and J dropped 2 bases, with 19 bases sitting between them. The CDR3 is made up of 19 amino acids. CDR3 residues: CASSLSPFESSGNTGELFF. CDR3 nucleotide sequence: TGTGCCAGCAGTTTATCCCCTTTTGAGAGTAGCGGTAACACCGGGGAGCTGTTTTTT.

This chain connects TRBV7-8 to TRBJ2-7; D may be TRBD2 (5 bases). Trimming removed 1 base at V and 2 bases at J, with 12 bases between. Germline V gene lookup returns CDR1 SGHVS and CDR2 FQNEAQ. The CDR3 consists of 15 residues. The CDR3 sequence: CASSLGAGGTYEQYF. In DNA, the CDR3 is TGTGCCAGCAGCTTAGGGGCAGGAGGAACCTACGAGCAGTACTTC.

The chain recombines TRBV6-5 with TRBJ1-4; 9 bases line up with TRBD1. The germline gives CDR1 MNHEY, CDR2 SVGAGI. Unmatched junction bases numbered 7, after V lost 4 bases and J lost 7 bases. The CDR3 runs 15 residues. This CDR3 is CASSFYRGLGEKLFF. CDR3 in DNA: TGTGCCAGCAGTTTCTACAGGGGGCTAGGTGAAAAACTGTTTTTT.

CDR3 DNA: TGTGCCAGCAGCTTAATCCTAGCGGGGGGGCTGGGTACGCAGTATTTT. This sequence encodes CASSLILAGGLGTQYF. The chain has TRBV7-6 and TRBJ2-3; TRBD2 aligns across 12 bases. The J segment lost 8 bases and the V segment lost 2 bases, leaving 8 bases of the junction unmatched. The length of the CDR3 is 16 residues. From germline, CDR1 is SGHVS and CDR2 FNYEAQ.

The chain recombines TRBV18 with TRBJ1-2; D may be TRBD1 (5 bases). This CDR3 has 15 residues. V dropped 3 bases and J dropped 5 bases, with 16 bases sitting between them. Germline CDR1 reads KGHSH; CDR2 reads LQKENI. In DNA form, the CDR3 reads TGTGCCAGCTCACCCCCAGCAGGGAGGACTTATGGCTACACCTTC. It yields the protein CASSPPAGRTYGYTF.

The J gene is TRBJ2-7, the V gene TRBV2; possibly TRBD2 for D (5 bases). V shed 6 bases and J shed 0 bases, with 9 bases lying between them. The CDR3 has 13 amino acids. Germline CDR1 reads SNHLY; CDR2 reads FYNNEI. DNA for the CDR3: TGTGCCAGCAGGGAGCGGAACTCCTACGAGCAGTACTTC. Amino acids: CASRERNSYEQYF.

This chain links TRBV2 with TRBJ2-5; D unresolved. Germline V CDR1 and CDR2: SNHLY, FYNNEI. This CDR3 has 16 residues. The V end was cut by 6 bases, the J end by 9 bases, with 26 bases between. The CDR3 sequence is CASSPTSYSSLVSQYF. CDR3 sequence (DNA): TGTGCCAGCAGCCCAACTTCATACTCATCCCTGGTGTCCCAGTACTTC. The full variable domain, in which reference TRBV2 and TRBJ2-5 provide the parts outside the CDR3, is EPEVTQTPSHQVTQMGQEVILRCVPISNHLYFYWYRQILGQKVEFLVSFYNNEISEKSEIFDDQFSVERPDGSNFTLKIRSTKLEDSAMYFCASSPTSYSSLVSQYFGPGTRLLVL.

The chain carries TRBV2 and TRBJ2-2; D gene uncertain. CDR3 size: 15 residues. The germline V gene has CDR1 SNHLY and CDR2 FYNNEI. With 7 bases removed from V and 0 bases from J, the gap between germline ends came to 12 bases. CDR3 nucleotide sequence: TGTGCCAGCAAGGTGTGGACGTCGAACACCGGGGAGCTGTTTTTT. Translating it yields CASKVWTSNTGELFF.

The chain links TRBV4-1 to TRBJ1-2; D uncertain. Germline V gene sequence: CDR1 MGHRA, CDR2 YSYEKL. This CDR3 region has 13 residues. V lost 1 base and J lost 7, with 10 bases in between. The DNA for the CDR3 is TGCGCCAGCAGCCAAGGGAGAAGGGCTGGCTACACCTTC. It yields the protein CASSQGRRAGYTF.